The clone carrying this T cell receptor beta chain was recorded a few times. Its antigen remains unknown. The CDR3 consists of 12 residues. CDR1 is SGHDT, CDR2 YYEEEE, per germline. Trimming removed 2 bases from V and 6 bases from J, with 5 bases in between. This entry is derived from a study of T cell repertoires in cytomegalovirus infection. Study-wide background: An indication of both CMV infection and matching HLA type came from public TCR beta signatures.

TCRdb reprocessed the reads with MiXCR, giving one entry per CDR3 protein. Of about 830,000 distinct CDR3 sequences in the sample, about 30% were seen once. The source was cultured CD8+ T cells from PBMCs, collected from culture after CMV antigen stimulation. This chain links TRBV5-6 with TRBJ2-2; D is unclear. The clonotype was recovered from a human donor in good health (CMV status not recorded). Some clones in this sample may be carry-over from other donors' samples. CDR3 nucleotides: TGTGCCAGCAGCTTTGAGGCCGGGGAGCTGTTTTTT. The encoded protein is CASSFEAGELFF.